This T cell receptor (beta chain) was identified during a study of OX40 agonist ivuxolimab in advanced cancers. Study results and limitations: The expanded peripheral T cells' antigen specificity was not determined.

Clones were read by immunoSEQ multiplex PCR, and TCRdb kept only the in-frame ones, dropping some. This sample yields tens of thousands of clones, of which 88% are seen a single time; over 10% belongs to the top ten. Autoimmune disease history or systemic immunosuppression led to patients being barred. A remark on this clone: Its antigen is unidentified.

Germline values: CDR1 SGDLS, CDR2 YYNGEE. The CDR3 extends over 15 amino acids. The J segment lost 1 base and the V segment lost 4 bases, leaving 6 bases of the junction unmatched. Specimen: CD4+ or CD8+ T cells sorted from blood, collected in a trial of the OX40 agonist ivuxolimab. The receptor was derived from an adult with an advanced solid tumor such as melanoma, head and neck, liver or kidney cancer. The chain combines TRBV9 with TRBJ2-7, with 9 bases fitting TRBD2. The CDR3 spells CASSPWTSESYEQYF. CDR3 nucleotide sequence: TGTGCCAGCAGCCCATGGACTAGCGAGTCCTACGAGCAGTACTTC.